The present T cell receptor (beta chain) was sequenced within a study of T cells in Graves' hyperthyroidism and ophthalmopathy (dated 2019 in TCRdb). With respect to the entire study: Peripheral blood was collected at initial diagnosis, before any treatment. Once sampling was done, hyperthyroidism patients were given methimazole at a starting dose of 30 mg daily, whereas ophthalmopathy patients were given high-dose intravenous methylprednisolone. According to the paper, TCR Vbeta CDR3 sequencing was carried out on roughly 130 peripheral blood samples, which came from around 43 ophthalmopathy, under 80 hyperthyroidism and approximately 17 progressor patients. Prospective prediction of ophthalmopathy was tested in an independent validation cohort of 18 to 20 hyperthyroidism patients and 15 to 17 patients who later progressed to ophthalmopathy. In addition, the study compared T-cell repertoires in thyroid tissue and in blood from about six Graves' hyperthyroidism patients. A discovery cohort of about a hundred patients, roughly 40 with Graves' ophthalmopathy and approximately 55 with stable Graves' hyperthyroidism, was used to find distinguishing TCR V-J signatures. The approximately 95 discovery patients were divided at random into training and test sets in a 7:3 ratio. The full study reports these points: Most expanded thyroid clonotypes (frequency above 0.001) were also detected in blood, a finding suggesting that blood repertoires may reflect thyroid immune responses. During validation, the model predicted progression to ophthalmopathy a median of around six months ahead of onset, with 70.59% sensitivity and almost 75% specificity. A model built on a 13 V-J signature distinguished ophthalmopathy from stable hyperthyroidism, reaching about 88% sensitivity and under 84% specificity in cross-validation and 80%/75% in testing. No statistical method was used to set the sample size in advance, and investigators knew the group allocation.

This clonotype was recorded a few times. Its antigen is unknown. No base quality values were provided; no much bigger clone lies one nucleotide off. CDR1 and CDR2 are drawn from the germline V gene (reference sequence): LGHDT, YNNKEL. V drops 0 bases and J drops 0 bases, leaving 9 bases in between. Inclusive of the bounding cysteine and phenylalanine, the CDR3 is 16 residues long. Only the CDR3 region is kept as DNA, spanning 48 bases read in frame from base 1. Hyperthyroidism patients were newly diagnosed, with disease duration under 2 months, and aged 18 to 65 years. The study excluded patients with uncontrolled infections, other autoimmune diseases, pregnancy or lactation. Diagnoses were established on the basis of clinical symptoms, serum thyroxine and TRAb, thyroid ultrasound, and orbital computed tomography. For progressor patients, blood was drawn at the first diagnosis of hyperthyroidism, before any ophthalmopathy symptoms had appeared. PBMCs were isolated from more than 8 ml of fresh peripheral blood by Ficoll-Paque density gradient centrifugation. Progressor patients were defined as those initially diagnosed with Graves' hyperthyroidism in whom ophthalmopathy developed during follow-up. Trizol reagent was used to extract total RNA, and RNA quality was then checked on an Agilent 2100 Bioanalyzer.

TCR beta CDR3 regions were amplified from RNA transcripts. The first round of RT-PCR for the TCR CDR3 was performed with the HTBI primer set and the Qiagen OneStep RT-PCR kit. Libraries were constructed in a second round of multiplex PCR, after which size selection and purification were performed. Sequencing of the libraries was done on an Illumina HiSeq2000 using paired-end 100 bp reads. On the authors' methods: SOAPnuke was used to process the raw data, with reads discarded if the reads contained adapters or uncalled bases, had a mean Phred below 15, or lacked an exact constant-primer or identifier match. High-quality paired reads were merged using COPE v1.2.5, and each unique nucleotide sequence was defined as a clonotype. Clonotypes were aligned to IMGT TRBV, TRBD and TRBJ reference segments using MiTCR v1.1. Only V-J combinations with frequency above 0.0001, covering 99% to 99.2% of repertoires, were analysed. The TCS score was defined as F50 (clonal expansion) divided by E x V (chaos), with BLOSUM62-based TCRdist calculated between CDR3 peptides within each V-J. Welch's t-statistics and random forest reduced roughly 530 V-J features to around 14, which were used in a naive Bayes classifier (R e1071). In-frame beta chains were kept once TCRdb had trimmed the public reads at Q25 with fastp and called clones with MiXCR. One record per CDR3 amino acid sequence lists the most common genes and DNA. None of the V and J calls come from the authors' own analysis; TCRdb made them. For this sample there are 35,000 to 40,000 distinct CDR3 sequences; about 50% appear just once. Roughly 6.2% of the sample rests with the top ten.

Recombination joined TRBV3-1 with TRBJ1-3, with TRBD1 tentatively as D gene (5 bases match). The clonotype comes from a woman aged 50 to 60 with Graves' hyperthyroidism that later progressed to Graves' ophthalmopathy. Sequenced material: blood. The bases are TGTGCCAGCAGCCAAGAAGACAGAATCTCTGGAAACACCATATATTTT. Translated, it gives CASSQEDRISGNTIYF.